This T cell receptor beta chain was sequenced during a study of cytomegalovirus exposure and HLA in healthy donors. Overall study: Earlier findings included about 120 million unique TCR beta sequences obtained from roughly 200 million T cells.

Samples came from healthy bone marrow donors. Study-level findings and limits: Later analysis suggested most CMV-associated TCR beta chains were HLA-restricted. Sequencing depth across donors, presence/absence analyses assumed, was roughly uniform.

The PCR had 60 Vbeta and 13 Jbeta primers. TCRdb keeps only in-frame clones here, not all; method: immunoSEQ multiplex PCR. The sample lists some 160,000 clones, roughly 79% occurring once. Concerning this clone itself: The antigen is not known.

The CDR3 extends over 13 amino acids. With V trimmed by 5 bases and J by 6 bases, 5 bases remained unmatched. Germline CDR1 reads SNHLY; CDR2 reads FYNNEI. Input material: PBMCs. This receptor was identified in a man in his forties or fifties in good health and CMV-seronegative. The J gene is TRBJ2-7, the V gene TRBV2; 9 bases match TRBD2. CDR3 loop: CASSRSSGIEQYF. In DNA form, the CDR3 reads TGTGCCAGCAGTCGTTCTAGCGGGATCGAGCAGTACTTC.